The 21 T cell receptor beta chains below come from one sample, sequenced in a study of T cells after yellow fever vaccination. TCRdb re-called the 5' RACE reads through MiXCR, storing one row per CDR3 protein. In the table there are under 300,000 distinct CDR3 sequences, 6.9% of which are singletons. Sequencing was performed on CD4+ T cells sorted from PBMCs, taken 15 days after the yellow fever booster vaccination. The receptors were gathered from a young man who received the YFV17D yellow fever vaccine.

This clonotype was counted at least ten times. This chain links TRBV24-1 with TRBJ2-3; 10 bases agree with TRBD1. J lost 4 bases, V lost 4 bases, and 7 bases had no gene match. The CDR3 extends over 16 amino acids. CDR1 is KGHDR, CDR2 SFDVKD, per germline. In DNA, the CDR3 is TGTGCCACCAGTGACCCCGGGACAGGGGAGGCAGATACGCAGTATTTT. Translated: CATSDPGTGEADTQYF.

The sample holds many counts of this clonotype. The gene calls are TRBV5-1 and TRBJ2-1; 10 bases fit TRBD2. From germline, CDR1 is SGHRS and CDR2 YFSETQ. With V trimmed by 1 base and J by 4 bases, 8 bases remained unmatched. CDR3 length: 17 amino acids. The CDR3 DNA is TGCGCCAGCAGCTTGCGCTCAGCGGGAGGGAGTTACAATGAGCAGTTCTTC. Its translation: CASSLRSAGGSYNEQFF.

This clonotype was observed many times. The V gene is TRBV7-2, the J gene TRBJ2-1; 9 bases map to TRBD1. This CDR3 region has 15 residues. Germline V gene data show CDR1 as SGHTA and CDR2 as FQGNSA. Trimming took 3 bases from V and 7 from J; bases not matched to a gene: 7. The CDR3 nucleotides read TGTGCCAGCAGCTTCCCCACAGGGGGCTTTAATGAGCAGTTCTTC. This encodes CASSFPTGGFNEQFF.

The chain joins TRBV18 to TRBJ1-1; 10 nucleotides align to TRBD1. This CDR3 has 16 amino acids. Germline loops: CDR1 KGHSH, CDR2 LQKENI. The trim removed 6 bases at V and 8 bases at J, leaving 15 bases unmatched. The CDR3 here is CASSPGQGKGRAEAFF. CDR3 sequence (DNA): TGTGCCAGCTCGCCGGGACAGGGGAAGGGTAGGGCCGAAGCTTTCTTT.

The chain carries TRBV6-1 and TRBJ2-1, with 11 bases matching TRBD1. The CDR3 runs 15 residues. The junction had 2 bases not matched to a gene; V was cut back by 3 bases and J by 4 bases. Germline V gene lookup returns CDR1 MNHNS and CDR2 SASEGT. CDR3 protein: CASSEGQGGYNEQFF. In nucleotides, the CDR3 is TGTGCCAGCAGTGAGGGACAGGGGGGGTACAATGAGCAGTTCTTC.

At least ten counts were recorded for this clonotype. This chain joins TRBV7-2 and TRBJ2-5; no definite D call. The CDR3 is 14 amino acids. Germline V lookup: CDR1 SGHTA, CDR2 FQGNSA. Trimming pared 5 bases from V and 2 bases from J, leaving 12 bases between. CDR3 in amino acids: CASSPSPAQETQYF. The CDR3, as DNA: TGTGCCAGCAGCCCCAGCCCAGCTCAAGAGACCCAGTACTTC. Combining the CDR3 with reference TRBV7-2 and TRBJ2-5 gives the whole variable domain GAGVSQSPSNKVTEKGKDVELRCDPISGHTALYWYRQSLGQGLEFLIYFQGNSAPDKSGLPSDRFSAERTGGSVSTLTIQRTQQEDSAVYLCASSPSPAQETQYFGPGTRLLVL.

The chain couples TRBV20-1 to TRBJ1-2; the D gene is possibly TRBD1 (5 bases). Germline V gene sequence: CDR1 DFQATT, CDR2 SNEGSKA (reference sequence). V lost 3 bases and J lost 8, with 25 bases in between. The CDR3 extends over 16 amino acids. This chain's CDR3 is CSASPSRGFLITGYTF. In DNA, the CDR3 is TGCAGTGCTAGCCCGAGTCGGGGGTTTCTCATAACAGGCTACACCTTC.

The table lists this clonotype with many counts. The chain combines TRBV7-2 with TRBJ2-7, with TRBD2 matching over 9 bases. The V gene's germline CDR1 is SGHTA and CDR2 FQGNSA. With V trimmed by 3 bases and J by 4 bases, 7 bases remained unmatched. This CDR3 has 15 residues. CDR3 amino acids: CASSFMTSGGYEQYF. The CDR3 nucleotides are TGTGCCAGCAGCTTCATGACTAGCGGTGGGTACGAGCAGTACTTC.

This clonotype was picked up a small number of times. The chain couples TRBV29-1 to TRBJ2-4; D gene ambiguous. Looked up from germline, CDR1 is SQVTM and CDR2 is ANQGSEA. This CDR3 spans 13 amino acids. Trimming left V 3 bases short and J 7 bases short, with 13 bases between. CDR3 sequence (DNA): TGCAGCGTTGAGTGGTCTCTCGGGAACATTCAGTACTTC. This encodes CSVEWSLGNIQYF.

The J gene is TRBJ1-1, the V gene TRBV18; 7 nucleotides match TRBD1. The CDR3 length is 14 residues. Germline CDR1 is KGHSH and CDR2 is LQKENI. V shed 0 bases and J 4 bases; nucleotides not matched to a gene: 2. Here the CDR3 DNA reads TGTGCCAGCTCACCACCTTCAGGGGGCACTGAAGCTTTCTTT. It translates to CASSPPSGGTEAFF.

This clonotype has more than one count but fewer than ten. The rearrangement uses TRBV7-2 and TRBJ2-3; 9 nucleotides agree with TRBD2. This CDR3 region has 15 residues. CDR1 is SGHTA, CDR2 FQGNSA, per germline. Trimming took 4 bases from V and 5 from J; bases not matched to a gene: 7. The DNA of the CDR3 is TGTGCCAGCAGCTATAGCGGGAGAGAGGGAGATACGCAGTATTTT. Its protein product is CASSYSGREGDTQYF.

The chain uses TRBV7-2 and TRBJ2-4; D may be TRBD1 (6 bases). The CDR3 loop spans 17 amino acids. With 5 bases removed from V and 2 bases from J, the gap between germline ends came to 19 bases. The germline gives CDR1 SGHTA, CDR2 FQGNSA. CDR3 coding DNA: TGTGCCAGCAGCGACCAACCAGGGGTTTTGACCAAAAACATTCAGTACTTC. The encoded protein is CASSDQPGVLTKNIQYF.

This clonotype turned up a few times. This chain connects TRBV5-6 to TRBJ2-7; possibly TRBD2 for D (6 bases). V lost 0 bases to trimming and J lost 3 bases, with 19 bases between them. The CDR3 consists of 17 residues. Germline V gives CDR1 SGHDT, CDR2 YYEEEE. The CDR3, as DNA: TGTGCCAGCAGCTTGGTAGGCGGGGCTAGATCGGTCTACGAGCAGTACTTC. Translation: CASSLVGGARSVYEQYF. The full variable domain, rest sourced from reference TRBV5-6 and TRBJ2-7, is DAGVTQSPTHLIKTRGQQVTLRCSPKSGHDTVSWYQQALGQGPQFIFQYYEEEERQRGNFPDRFSGHQFPNYSSELNVNALLLGDSALYLCASSLVGGARSVYEQYFGPGTRLTVT.

This chain connects TRBV20-1 to TRBJ2-3, with D possibly matching TRBD2 (6 bases). V lost 5 bases and J 1 base, leaving 10 bases between the germline ends. CDR1 and CDR2 (germline): DFQATT, SNEGSKA (reference sequence). The length of the CDR3 is 13 residues. The CDR3, as DNA: TGCAGTGCTCCGAGACTAGGCACAGATACGCAGTATTTT. Its translation is CSAPRLGTDTQYF.

In its sample, this clonotype was seen a few times. The chain is built from TRBV9 and TRBJ2-6; weak D call: TRBD2 (6 bases). There are 17 residues in the CDR3. Germline V gene data show CDR1 as SGDLS and CDR2 as YYNGEE. Trimming removed 4 bases at V and 0 bases at J, with 14 bases between. The CDR3 spells CASSPRDWDSGANVLTF. The CDR3, as DNA: TGTGCCAGCAGCCCCCGGGACTGGGACTCTGGGGCCAACGTCCTGACTTTC.

This clonotype was seen at least ten times. The J gene is TRBJ2-7, the V gene TRBV30, with a weak D call TRBD1 (6 bases). The CDR3 is made up of 12 amino acids. The germline V and J ends were trimmed by 3 bases and 5 bases, with 11 bases remaining between them. Germline loops: CDR1 GTSNPN, CDR2 SVGIG (reference sequence). The CDR3 DNA follows: TGTGCCTGGAGAACAGGGAACCACGAGCAGTACTTC. Encoded protein: CAWRTGNHEQYF.

This chain connects TRBV18 to TRBJ1-1; D is unresolved. Germline lookup yields CDR1 KGHSH and CDR2 LQKENI. CDR3 length: 13 amino acids. V lost 3 bases to trimming and J lost 0 bases, with 5 bases between them. The DNA for the CDR3 is TGTGCCAGCTCACCGCTAGTGAACACTGAAGCTTTCTTT. The encoded protein is CASSPLVNTEAFF.

This clonotype was observed many times. The V gene is TRBV7-2, the J gene TRBJ2-4; D is uncertain. The CDR3 has 11 amino acids. Trimming cost V 4 bases and J 2 bases, with 0 bases left between them. Germline CDR1 reads SGHTA; CDR2 reads FQGNSA. The CDR3 nucleotides are TGTGCCAGCAGCTCCAAAAACATTCAGTACTTC. It is translated as CASSSKNIQYF.

The sample holds a few counts of this clonotype. The chain carries TRBV29-1 and TRBJ1-5; D possibly corresponds to TRBD1 (5 bases). In germline, CDR1 is SQVTM, CDR2 ANQGSEA. The ends were cut back, 5 bases at V and 7 bases at J, with 21 bases in the middle. The CDR3 runs to 15 residues. The CDR3 protein is CSVTLSGLQDQPQHF. The CDR3 nucleotides read TGCAGCGTTACCCTCTCAGGGCTCCAGGACCAGCCCCAGCATTTT. The entire variable domain, with the rest obtained from reference TRBV29-1 and TRBJ1-5, is as follows: SAVISQKPSRDICQRGTSLTIQCQVDSQVTMMFWYRQQPGQSLTLIATANQGSEATYESGFVIDKFPISRPNLTFSTLTVSNMSPEDSSIYLCSVTLSGLQDQPQHFGDGTRLSIL.

The V call is TRBV7-9, the J call TRBJ1-2; D is unclear. The CDR3 has 12 amino acids. CDR1 is SEHNR, CDR2 FQNEAQ, per germline (reference sequence). V dropped 1 base and J dropped 4 bases, with 4 bases sitting between them. The CDR3 DNA is TGTGCCAGCAGCTTAGAACCCTATGGCTACACCTTC. This gives the protein CASSLEPYGYTF.

CDR3 amino acids: CASSLSSRGYYNEQFF. For the CDR3, the DNA is TGTGCCAGCTCCTTATCCTCGAGGGGTTACTACAATGAGCAGTTCTTC. J is TRBJ2-1 and V is TRBV18; possibly TRBD1 or TRBD2 for D (5 bases each). CDR1 and CDR2 (germline): KGHSH, LQKENI. V shed 6 bases and J shed 3 bases, with 18 bases lying between them. CDR3 length equals 16 residues.